These 21 T cell receptor beta chains came from one sample sequenced in a study of T cell responses to AZD1222 COVID-19 vaccine. Measured with immunoSEQ multiplex PCR; TCRdb has only the in-frame clones, and not every one. The repertoire includes fewer than 110,000 clones, roughly 84% of them detected once, and approximately 15% sits in the top ten. The specimen comprised peripheral blood, sampled on day 0 of AZD1222 vaccination. These receptors all come from an adult in good health.

This rearrangement joins TRBV5-5 to TRBJ2-7; the D gene is possibly TRBD1 (5 bases). V lost 5 bases and J 5 bases, leaving 20 bases between the germline ends. Per germline, CDR1 SGHKS and CDR2 YYEKEE (reference sequence). There are 15 residues in the CDR3. The CDR3: CASSPRAPLDNEQYF. The DNA for the CDR3 is TGTGCCAGCAGTCCTCGGGCACCGTTGGACAACGAGCAGTACTTC.

The V call is TRBV29-1, the J call TRBJ2-1; 7 nucleotides agree with TRBD1. V was pared by 6 bases and J by 6 bases, with 11 bases of the junction left unmatched. CDR1 and CDR2 (germline): SQVTM, ANQGSEA. This CDR3 comprises 14 residues. The CDR3, as DNA: TGCAGCGTCGGGACAGCCTCCAGGATCAATGAGCAGTTCTTC. It specifies CSVGTASRINEQFF.

The rearrangement links TRBV11-2 to TRBJ2-7, with TRBD2 as a possible D gene (6 bases). V gave up 0 bases and J gave up 2 bases, with 8 bases separating them. The CDR3 runs 14 residues. Germline values: CDR1 SGHAT, CDR2 FQNNGV. CDR3 DNA sequence: TGTGCCAGCAGCTTAGATGGACTAACCTACGAGCAGTACTTC. This gives the protein CASSLDGLTYEQYF.

The rearrangement links TRBV3-1 (or the pseudogene TRBV3-2) to TRBJ1-2, with 8 bases aligning to TRBD1. V shed 4 bases and J 8 bases; nucleotides not matched to a gene: 15. Germline V gene lookup returns CDR1 LGHDT and CDR2 YNNKEL (reference sequence). The CDR3 sequence is 16 residues long. This CDR3 reads CASSPRGAGGILGYTF. CDR3 bases: TGTGCCAGCAGCCCTAGGGGCGCAGGGGGCATACTCGGCTACACCTTC.

This CDR3 is CASSISVTNQPQHF. CDR3 bases: TGTGCCAGTAGTATATCTGTAACCAATCAGCCCCAGCATTTT. The rearrangement links TRBV19 to TRBJ1-5, with unresolved D. This CDR3 is built from 14 residues. Trimming pared 2 bases from V and 3 bases from J, leaving 8 bases between. CDR1 is LNHDA and CDR2 is SQIVND in the germline V gene (reference sequence).

The chain recombines TRBV24-1 with TRBJ2-7; maybe TRBD1 (6 bases). Per the germline V gene, CDR1 is KGHDR and CDR2 is SFDVKD. V lost 10 bases and J 3 bases, leaving 9 bases between the germline ends. The CDR3 consists of 11 residues. The CDR3 reads CATDRNYEQYF. The CDR3 bases are TGTGCCACGGACAGAAACTACGAGCAGTACTTC.

This clone has a single count. The chain carries TRBV29-1 and TRBJ1-1, with a tentative D call TRBD1 (6 bases). V shed 7 bases and J shed 0 bases, with 12 bases lying between them. CDR1 is SQVTM and CDR2 is ANQGSEA in the germline V gene. The CDR3 has 13 amino acids. CDR3 amino acids: CSAGQTLNTEAFF. For the CDR3, the DNA is TGCAGCGCTGGACAGACTCTGAACACTGAAGCTTTCTTT.

In its sample, this clone was seen once. The chain uses TRBV10-1 and TRBJ1-4; D gene unclear. Trimming left V 2 bases short and J 4 bases short, with 5 bases between. Looked up from germline, CDR1 is WNHNN and CDR2 is SYGVQD (reference sequence). CDR3 length: 13 residues. CDR3 region: CASSEISNEKLFF. The CDR3 DNA reads TGCGCCAGCAGTGAGATCAGTAATGAAAAACTGTTTTTT.

The J gene is TRBJ2-1, the V gene TRBV7-6, with TRBD2 matching over 12 bases. Germline assignment: CDR1 SGHVS and CDR2 FNYEAQ. V lost 1 base to trimming and J lost 8 bases; unmatched junction nucleotides: 6. The CDR3 covers 16 residues. CDR3 in DNA: TGTGCCAGCAGCTTAGGGGCTAGCGGGAGGGGCGATGAGCAGTTCTTC. This codes for CASSLGASGRGDEQFF.

This clone was found once. The CDR3 sequence is CASSRKGIRNQPQHF. CDR3 DNA sequence: TGTGCCAGCAGTCGAAAGGGTATCCGCAATCAGCCCCAGCATTTT. This chain connects TRBV28 to TRBJ1-5, with unresolved D. The germline V gene has CDR1 MDHEN and CDR2 SYDVKM. V was cut by 5 bases and J by 2 bases, with 13 bases left in between. This CDR3 is built from 15 residues.

This chain links TRBV2 with TRBJ2-1, with 8 bases matching TRBD1. Germline V CDR1 and CDR2: SNHLY, FYNNEI. The CDR3 totals 13 residues. J gave up 5 bases and V 7 bases, and 4 bases lay outside the gene matches. The CDR3 loop reads CASTRDRNNEQFF. CDR3 nucleotides: TGTGCCAGCACCCGGGACAGGAACAATGAGCAGTTCTTC.

This clone has just a few counts. V and J are TRBV2 and TRBJ1-1; D not certain. CDR1 is SNHLY and CDR2 is FYNNEI in the germline V gene. Trimming removed 8 bases at V and 3 bases at J, with 10 bases between. This CDR3 spans 12 amino acids. CDR3 protein: CASSVGYTEAFF. For the CDR3, the DNA is TGTGCCAGCTCAGTAGGGTACACTGAAGCTTTCTTT. The full variable domain, in which reference TRBV2 and TRBJ1-1 provide the parts outside the CDR3, is EPEVTQTPSHQVTQMGQEVILRCVPISNHLYFYWYRQILGQKVEFLVSFYNNEISEKSEIFDDQFSVERPDGSNFTLKIRSTKLEDSAMYFCASSVGYTEAFFGQGTRLTVV.

The V and J genes are TRBV5-1 and TRBJ1-1; 9 bases match TRBD1. The CDR3 is 16 residues long. V lost 4 bases, J lost 1 base, and 8 bases stayed unmatched. Germline assignment: CDR1 SGHRS and CDR2 YFSETQ. The CDR3 sequence is CASSPGDRARNTEAFF. The CDR3 nucleotides read TGCGCCAGCAGCCCAGGGGACAGGGCCCGGAACACTGAAGCTTTCTTT.

For this clone: The sample contains more than one DNA sequence encoding this CDR3. DNA of the CDR3: TGTGCCTGGAGTAGGGACAGGGGAAATTATGGCTACACCTTC. Translating it yields CAWSRDRGNYGYTF. V is TRBV30 and J is TRBJ1-2; 10 bases are shared with TRBD1. Germline assignment: CDR1 GTSNPN and CDR2 SVGIG (reference sequence). The V and J ends lost 2 bases and 5 bases, in that order; junction bases with no gene match: 5. The CDR3 length is 14 residues.

The genes are TRBV11-2 and TRBJ2-5, with D uncertain. V was shortened by 1 base and J by 2 bases, with 8 bases between the two germline ends. The germline V gene has CDR1 SGHAT and CDR2 FQNNGV. The CDR3 extends over 14 amino acids. In nucleotides, the CDR3 is TGTGCCAGCAGCTTAGCCTTAGTACAAGAGACCCAGTACTTC. Protein: CASSLALVQETQYF.

The chain's CDR3 is CASKGQTSGYEQYF. CDR3 nucleotide sequence: TGTGCCAGCAAGGGTCAGACTAGTGGCTACGAGCAGTACTTC. V usage is TRBV27 and J usage is TRBJ2-7; a possible D gene is TRBD2 (6 bases). This CDR3 region has 14 residues. Germline values: CDR1 MNHEY, CDR2 SMNVEV (reference sequence). V dropped 7 bases and J dropped 3 bases, with 16 bases sitting between them.

The chain recombines TRBV6-6 with TRBJ2-7; TRBD1 aligns across 7 bases. The germline V gene encodes CDR1 MNHNY and CDR2 SVGAGI (reference sequence). The V segment lost 7 bases and the J segment 4 bases; nucleotides outside the gene matches: 1. The CDR3 covers 11 residues. The CDR3 protein is CASTQGYEQYF. The CDR3 nucleotides read TGTGCCAGCACACAGGGGTACGAGCAGTACTTC.

The chain recombines TRBV2 with TRBJ2-7; D gene ambiguous. Deletions cut 9 bases from V and 6 bases from J, with 15 bases between. Germline V CDR1 and CDR2: SNHLY, FYNNEI. CDR3 length: 12 amino acids. The CDR3 sequence is CASKPWKGEQYF. CDR3 DNA: TGTGCCAGTAAACCGTGGAAGGGCGAGCAGTACTTC.

The rearrangement uses TRBV10-3 and TRBJ1-6; D is undetermined. This CDR3 is 14 amino acids long. In germline, CDR1 is ENHRY, CDR2 SYGVKD. V was pared by 6 bases and J by 10 bases, with 16 bases between. CDR3 amino acids: CAIRPDGEESPLHF. In DNA, the CDR3 is TGTGCCATCAGGCCTGACGGAGAAGAGTCACCCCTCCACTTT.

V gene TRBV3-1 (or the pseudogene TRBV3-2) combines with J gene TRBJ2-1, with D uncertain. Germline V lookup: CDR1 LGHDT, CDR2 YNNKEL (reference sequence). V was clipped by 0 bases and J by 6 bases, with 9 bases between them. The CDR3 has 14 residues. The CDR3, as DNA: TGTGCCAGCAGCCAAGATCGAGCGAGCAATGAGCAGTTCTTC. Residues: CASSQDRASNEQFF.

The chain recombines TRBV28 with TRBJ1-2; 7 bases are a match to TRBD1. Germline V gives CDR1 MDHEN, CDR2 SYDVKM. Trimming cost V 5 bases and J 6 bases; bases outside gene matches: 9. This CDR3 is built from 14 residues. The CDR3 here is CASSLYGTVDGYTF. The CDR3 nucleotides are TGTGCCAGCAGTCTATACGGGACAGTGGATGGCTACACCTTC.